These T cell receptor beta chains were read from a single sample in a study of siplizumab effects on memory and regulatory T cells. Sequencing used immunoSEQ multiplex PCR; TCRdb keeps in-frame clones, though not all of them. The profile covers roughly 100,000 clones, with roughly 96% appearing a single time and 0.025% to 0.035% taken by the ten largest. The sequenced material came from naive CD4+ T cells sorted from blood. These receptors originate from a human donor in good health. Each CDR3 is given with its conserved first and last residue. The D gene is left open where the match is weak. Clone sizes are given selectively: once, few, many, or a class where the clone is expanded.

>TRBJ2-3|TRBV7-3|20|.|TRBD1
CASRQSTGTGVPPRTDTQYF
TGTGCCAGCAGACAATCCACCGGGACAGGGGTCCCCCCACGCACAGATACGCAGTATTTT
>TRBJ1-6|TRBV27|15|.|.
CASSLFRVDNSPLHF
TGTGCCAGCAGTCTCTTCAGGGTAGATAATTCACCCCTCCACTTT
>TRBJ2-7|TRBV20-1|10|.|.
CSASIREQYF
TGCAGTGCTAGCATCCGGGAGCAGTACTTC
>TRBJ1-2|TRBV4-2|16|.|.
CASSQDRGGTNYGYTF
TGTGCCAGCAGCCAAGATCGAGGGGGGACTAACTATGGCTACACCTTC
>TRBJ2-3|TRBV7-3|16|.|TRBD2
CASSQLAGGGTDTQYF
TGTGCCAGCAGCCAACTAGCGGGGGGCGGCACAGATACGCAGTATTTT
>TRBJ1-1|TRBV7-8|14|.|.
CASSLGLRNTEAFF
TGTGCCAGCAGCTTAGGGCTGAGGAACACTGAAGCTTTCTTT
>TRBJ2-7|TRBV6-5|14|.|TRBD1
CASSYGGQHYEQYF
TGTGCCAGCAGTTACGGGGGACAGCACTACGAGCAGTACTTC
>TRBJ1-1|TRBV5-5|12|.|.
CASSLGQFEAFF
TGTGCCAGCAGCCTAGGACAGTTTGAAGCTTTCTTT
>TRBJ1-2|TRBV18|13|.|.
CASSPSREHGYTF
TGTGCCAGCTCACCGTCGCGGGAACATGGCTACACCTTC
>TRBJ2-7|TRBV9|14|once|.
CASGGGQVPYEQYF
TGTGCCAGCGGGGGTGGGCAGGTACCCTACGAGCAGTACTTC
>TRBJ2-3|TRBV28|13|once|.
CASTGTLTDTQYF
TGTGCCAGCACGGGGACCCTCACAGATACGCAGTATTTT
>TRBJ2-7|TRBV5-4|15|.|.
CASSTTGTSFYEQYF
TGTGCCAGCAGCACCACCGGGACATCCTTCTACGAGCAGTACTTC
>TRBJ2-5|TRBV6-8|13|.|TRBD2
CAPLTAGEETQYF
TGTGCCCCGCTAACCGCGGGGGAAGAGACCCAGTACTTC
>TRBJ2-7|TRBV1|14|.|.
CTSSQRRGVYEQYF
TGCACCAGCAGCCAAAGGCGGGGGGTCTACGAGCAGTACTTC
>TRBJ1-5|TRBV6-1|13|.|.
CASSDNVGLPQHF
TGTGCCAGCAGTGATAACGTCGGGTTGCCCCAGCATTTT
>TRBJ2-5|TRBV19|14|.|.
CASSIGPSQETQYF
TGTGCCAGTAGTATAGGACCGTCCCAAGAGACCCAGTACTTC
>TRBJ1-2|TRBV27|13|.|TRBD1
CASRTGGAGGYTF
TGTGCCAGCAGGACAGGGGGCGCGGGGGGCTACACCTTC
>TRBJ2-3|TRBV6-4|16|.|.
CASSGGPGASTDTQYF
TGTGCCAGCAGTGGAGGTCCGGGGGCGAGCACAGATACGCAGTATTTT
>TRBJ1-5|TRBV21-1|12|.|.
CASSKMGQPQHF
TGTGCCAGCAGCAAAATGGGTCAGCCCCAGCATTTT
>TRBJ1-3|TRBV6-6|16|.|.
CASSHAGDISGNTIYF
TGTGCCAGCAGTCACGCCGGAGACATCTCTGGAAACACCATATATTTT
>TRBJ1-3|TRBV30|15|.|.
CAWSVRHAAGNTIYF
TGTGCCTGGAGTGTACGGCACGCGGCTGGAAACACCATATATTTT
>TRBJ2-7|TRBV5-6|14|.|.
CASSFWIPNYEQYF
TGTGCCAGCAGCTTTTGGATCCCAAACTACGAGCAGTACTTC
>TRBJ1-1|TRBV9|14|.|.
CASSVGLGGAEAFF
TGTGCCAGCAGCGTAGGCCTTGGAGGGGCTGAAGCTTTCTTT
>TRBJ1-2|TRBV7-2|15|once|.
CASSKRDSNIIGYTF
TGTGCCAGCAGCAAGCGCGACAGTAATATCATTGGCTACACCTTC
>TRBJ1-5|TRBV2|13|.|.
CASRGDSNQPQHF
TGTGCCAGCAGGGGGGATAGCAATCAGCCCCAGCATTTT
>TRBJ2-3|TRBV11-2|15|.|.
CASSLGQVSTDTQYF
TGTGCCAGCAGCTTAGGACAGGTTAGCACAGATACGCAGTATTTT
>TRBJ1-6|TRBV11-3|14|.|.
CASSSRDSNSPLHF
TGTGCCAGCAGCTCCCGGGATTCAAATTCACCCCTCCACTTT
>TRBJ1-1|TRBV19|14|.|.
CASSPTALNTEAFF
TGTGCCAGTAGCCCGACCGCCTTGAACACTGAAGCTTTCTTT
>TRBJ2-3|TRBV5-1|15|.|TRBD1
CASSARDRDPDTQYF
TGCGCCAGCAGCGCCCGGGACAGGGATCCAGATACGCAGTATTTT
>TRBJ2-6|TRBV9|13|.|.
CASSVGGANVLTF
TGTGCCAGCAGCGTAGGAGGGGCCAACGTCCTGACTTTC
>TRBJ1-4|TRBV2|15|.|.
CASKNSGGANEKLFF
TGTGCCAGCAAGAATTCGGGCGGAGCTAATGAAAAACTGTTTTTT
>TRBJ2-5|TRBV11-2|15|.|TRBD1
CASSTRTGSGETQYF
TGTGCCAGCAGCACTAGGACAGGGTCCGGAGAGACCCAGTACTTC
>TRBJ2-7|TRBV5-4|13|.|.
CASSLGQSYEQYF
TGTGCCAGCAGCTTGGGGCAGTCCTACGAGCAGTACTTC
>TRBJ2-2|TRBV6-1|12|.|.
CASGGRTGELFF
TGTGCCAGCGGGGGGAGGACCGGGGAGCTGTTTTTT
>TRBJ2-5|TRBV7-8|15|.|.
CASSLEGSGTETQYF
TGTGCCAGCAGCTTAGAAGGTAGCGGTACAGAGACCCAGTACTTC
>TRBJ2-4|TRBV7-2|14|.|.
CASSAAQGIDIQYF
TGTGCCAGCAGCGCCGCCCAGGGTATAGACATTCAGTACTTC
>TRBJ2-7|TRBV7-2|15|.|.
CASSLWGTIEDEQYF
TGTGCCAGCAGCTTATGGGGAACGATCGAGGACGAGCAGTACTTC
>TRBJ2-3|TRBV2|13|.|.
CASSTESTDTQYF
TGTGCCAGCAGTACCGAAAGCACAGATACGCAGTATTTT
>TRBJ2-7|TRBV6-5|14|.|TRBD1
CASRGQGITYEQYF
TGTGCCAGCAGAGGACAGGGTATCACCTACGAGCAGTACTTC
>TRBJ2-5|TRBV13|14|.|TRBD1
CASSLRQGRETQYF
TGTGCCAGCAGCCTCCGACAGGGACGGGAGACCCAGTACTTC
>TRBJ2-2|TRBV6-5|13|.|.
CASRSSAPGELFF
TGTGCCAGCAGGTCTAGCGCCCCCGGGGAGCTGTTTTTT
>TRBJ1-2|TRBV25-1|12|once|.
CASSDLQGGYTF
TGTGCCAGCAGTGATTTACAGGGAGGCTACACCTTC
>TRBJ1-1|TRBV11-2|15|once|.
CASSPARTLDTEAFF
TGTGCCAGCAGCCCCGCCCGGACCCTCGACACTGAAGCTTTCTTT
>TRBJ2-3|TRBV18|16|.|.
CASSPPIGGGTDTQYF
TGTGCCAGCTCACCACCGATAGGTGGGGGCACAGATACGCAGTATTTT
>TRBJ1-1|TRBV15|14|.|TRBD1
CATSTQGEITEAFF
TGTGCCACCAGCACACAGGGGGAGATCACTGAAGCTTTCTTT
>TRBJ2-1|TRBV25-1|9|.|.
CASSESQFF
TGTGCCAGCAGTGAGTCGCAGTTCTTC